This record concerns one T cell receptor (beta chain) sequence. This receptor's antigen is unknown. The input lacks base qualities; no much larger clone sits a single base away. The data derive from a study of regulatory T cells in long-lasting Graves disease (dated by TCRdb to the early 2020s). Some background on the complete study: Persistent Graves' disease was defined as persistently positive TSH receptor autoantibodies together with antithyroid drug treatment for over 5 years. Patients with persistent Graves' disease were compared with patients with newly diagnosed Graves' disease using TCR sequencing and RNA sequencing of peripheral blood. The study was registered as a clinical trial and conducted in China. A total of roughly 35 samples underwent TCR sequencing, from 13 patients with persistent Graves' disease and 20 or so patients with newly diagnosed Graves' disease. Antithyroid drugs had been taken for ten to twelve years on average by persistent Graves' disease patients in the clinical cohort.

Taken with the paper, the label for time point translates to: persistent/refractory GD, antithyroid drugs over 5 years with positive TRAb. For both TCR sequencing and RNA sequencing, RNA was extracted from PBMCs using TRIzol. The diagnosis of Graves' disease was made according to American Thyroid Association guidelines. Patients for the study were recruited at an endocrinology department in Xi'an, China. Each patient gave approximately 10 milliliters of peripheral blood, collected in an EDTA anticoagulant tube. Ficoll Paque Plus density gradient separation was used to isolate PBMCs, and no further T cell sorting was done. RNA quality was checked with an Agilent 2100 Bioanalyzer and agarose gel, and concentration with a NanoDrop 2000. The protocol used for the library was multiplex PCR. Sequencer: Illumina HiSeq 4000. To build TCR beta libraries, CDR3 regions were amplified by Arm-PCR using iRepertoire HTBI primers. Before sequencing, the PCR products went through gel purification. The authors' analysis ran thus. Across samples, 60 to 70 TRBV and 15 or so TRBJ segments were identified and used for gene usage analysis of CDR3 amino acid clonotypes. COPE and FqMerger were used to merge filtered high-quality paired reads into contigs. BLAST was used to align contigs to the IMGT TRBV, TRBD and TRBJ reference genes, and CDR3 was defined following IMGT. Highly expanded clones were defined as clonotypes with a frequency above 0.1%. Repertoire diversity was measured by Shannon entropy, and V-J evenness by the Gini coefficient. Public clonotypes were defined as clonotypes shared by more than one individual. The raw public reads went through TCRdb reprocessing: fastp at Q25, MiXCR clone calling, in-frame beta chains kept. Rows are combined by CDR3 protein, so each entry shows the most common genes and DNA. TCRdb's processing, not the authors', yielded these V and J calls. In this sample the table shows about 290,000 distinct CDR3 sequences, 20% to 25% of which occur a single time. The ten largest clonotypes hold around 50% of the sample.

Broader findings and caveats from the paper: Persistent patients shared more public clonotypes among themselves (2,741) than newly diagnosed patients did (about 1,000). The authors noted that the small sample size was a limitation that may lower accuracy. Peripheral blood alone was examined, since thyroid tissue, which constituted the primary lesion, could not be accessed. Only the TCR beta chain was sequenced and analyzed. TRBV28, TRBJ1-2 and TRBJ2-5 were preferentially used in persistent disease, while TRBV20-1 and TRBJ2-1 were favored in newly diagnosed disease. Lower TCR Shannon entropy and fewer highly expanded clones were observed in persistent Graves' disease patients than in newly diagnosed patients, which suggested clonal expansion.

The germline V gene sets CDR1 to SGHDN and CDR2 to FVKESK. V and J are truncated by 2 bases and 1 base respectively, leaving an intervening sequence of 17 bases. The CDR3 runs 17 amino acids, cysteine and phenylalanine included. The read is trimmed to its CDR3 DNA, 51 bases read in frame from base 1. Material: peripheral blood mononuclear cells (PBMCs), obtained when the disease was refractory, from a patient treated with antithyroid drugs. The chain is made from TRBV14 and TRBJ1-1; the best D guess is TRBD1, with 6 bases matching. This clonotype originated in a female donor with Graves disease. The CDR3 in this case is CASSQRTESFSNTEAFF. The nucleotide sequence reads as follows: TGTGCCAGCAGCCAAAGGACAGAGAGTTTTTCGAACACTGAAGCTTTCTTT.